The T cell receptor beta chain under discussion was sequenced for a study of regulatory T cells in long-lasting Graves disease. CDR3-region Arm-PCR and iRepertoire HTBI primers produced the TCR beta libraries. MiXCR, applied by TCRdb to the multiplex PCR reads, yields one record per CDR3 protein. The profile shows roughly 350,000 distinct CDR3 sequences, approximately 16% of them singletons. The CDR3 contains 17 residues. V lost 6 bases and J lost 0, with 18 bases in between. Germline V gene sequence: CDR1 MNHNS, CDR2 SASEGT. Regarding time point: newly diagnosed GD, antithyroid drugs for less than 3 months. From PBMCs, RNA was extracted and then used to make the TCR library. This clonotype was seen many times. What it recognizes is unknown. Study outcomes and limitations: Thyroid tissue was not sampled; only peripheral blood was.

These records were also assigned to another study, of T cells in Graves' hyperthyroidism and ophthalmopathy. That study adds: RT-PCR in the first round (using the HTBI primer set) targeted the TCR CDR3. Ophthalmopathy was distinguished from stable hyperthyroidism by 13 V-J signatures.

The V and J genes are TRBV6-1 and TRBJ1-5, with D possibly TRBD1 on 5 matching bases. The specimen was peripheral blood mononuclear cells (PBMCs), collected at new diagnosis, from a patient treated with antithyroid drugs. This TCR derives from a man between 40 and 49 years old with Graves disease. The CDR3 protein is CASRSRDVSYSNQPQHF. The CDR3 nucleotides are TGTGCCAGCAGGTCCCGGGACGTAAGTTATAGCAATCAGCCCCAGCATTTT.